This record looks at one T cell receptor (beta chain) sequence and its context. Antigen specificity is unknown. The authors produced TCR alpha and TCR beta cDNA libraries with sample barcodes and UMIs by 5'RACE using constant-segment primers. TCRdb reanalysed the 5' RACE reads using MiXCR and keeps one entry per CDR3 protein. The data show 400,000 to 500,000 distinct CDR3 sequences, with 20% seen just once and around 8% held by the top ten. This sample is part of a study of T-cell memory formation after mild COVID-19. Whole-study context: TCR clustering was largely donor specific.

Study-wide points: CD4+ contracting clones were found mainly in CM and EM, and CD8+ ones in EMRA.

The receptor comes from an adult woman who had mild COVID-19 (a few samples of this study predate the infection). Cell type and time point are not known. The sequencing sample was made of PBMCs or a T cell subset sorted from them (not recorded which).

In DNA, the CDR3 is TGTGCCAGCAGCGCCAGCGGGGGCACTGAAGCTTTCTTT. This encodes CASSASGGTEAFF. The chain links TRBV12-3 or TRBV12-4 to TRBJ1-1, with D perhaps matching TRBD1 (5 bases). Between the trimmed V and J ends, which lost 6 bases and 4 bases, there was a span of 12 bases. The CDR3 is 13 residues long.